Following are 8 T cell receptor beta chains from one sample sequenced in a study of shared clonotypes between healthy human individuals (dated by TCRdb to 2019 to 2021). Library method: the immunoSEQ multiplex PCR assay. TCRdb retrieved this table from immuneACCESS and kept in-frame rearrangements only. Not all clones are present; in checked studies, unresolved V genes account for under half, and no reason is known for the remainder. Recorded for this sample are roughly 1,100,000 clones; approximately 76% of them occurred a single time. The top ten hold 1.2% to 1.5% of the sample. The sequencing input was memory CD4+ T cells sorted from blood. The sample's cell subset or site, from its label and the paper: CD45RA-negative fraction. The receptors derive from a young man in good health.

Of note for this clone: Other DNA sequences in the same sample also yield this CDR3. The rearrangement joins TRBV5-1 to TRBJ2-3, with unresolved D. The V end was cut by 1 base, the J end by 3 bases, with 9 bases between. Germline lookup yields CDR1 SGHRS and CDR2 YFSETQ. The CDR3 length is 14 residues. CDR3 sequence: CASSLSLVTDTQYF. The CDR3 nucleotides read TGCGCCAGCAGCTTGTCGCTGGTTACAGATACGCAGTATTTT. Together with reference TRBV5-1 and TRBJ2-3, the CDR3 gives the full variable domain: KAGVTQTPRYLIKTRGQQVTLSCSPISGHRSVSWYQQTPGQGLQFLFEYFSETQRNKGNFPGRFSGRQFSNSRSEMNVSTLELGDSALYLCASSLSLVTDTQYFGPGTRLTVL.

V and J are TRBV6-5 and TRBJ2-7; D remains ambiguous. The germline CDR1 and CDR2 sequences are MNHEY and SVGAGI. This CDR3 has 12 residues. Trimming took 6 bases from V and 3 from J, leaving 9 bases between them. The CDR3 reads CASSPANYEQYF. CDR3 in DNA: TGTGCCAGCAGCCCTGCAAACTACGAGCAGTACTTC.

This clone was counted a few times. The chain employs TRBV30 and TRBJ1-2; D may be TRBD1 (6 bases). V was shortened by 2 bases and J by 5 bases, with 27 bases between the two germline ends. The germline gives CDR1 GTSNPN, CDR2 SVGIG (reference sequence). The CDR3 is 18 residues long. Written as DNA, the CDR3 is TGTGCCTGGAGTACCTCCCCACGACAGGTCAGAGGGGGATATGGCTACACCTTC. Protein: CAWSTSPRQVRGGYGYTF.

This sequence joins TRBV7-2 and TRBJ2-7, with D uncertain. This CDR3 has 14 amino acids. Germline CDR1 is SGHTA and CDR2 is FQGNSA. The V and J ends lost 1 base and 3 bases respectively, with 10 bases between them. In nucleotides, the CDR3 is TGTGCCAGCAGCTTAGTAGGTAGGGACTACGAGCAGTACTTC. Protein sequence: CASSLVGRDYEQYF.

This chain joins TRBV4-1 and TRBJ2-7; D is perhaps TRBD1 or TRBD2 (5 bases each). Per germline, CDR1 MGHRA and CDR2 YSYEKL. The CDR3 totals 18 residues. V lost 4 bases to trimming and J lost 7 bases, with 29 bases between them. CDR3 loop: CASSPGPRESLSLREQYF. CDR3 DNA: TGCGCCAGCAGCCCTGGGCCCAGGGAGAGTCTAAGCTTGAGGGAGCAGTACTTC.

This chain joins TRBV5-1 and TRBJ2-3, with 10 bases fitting TRBD2. This CDR3 comprises 15 residues. Unmatched junction bases numbered 7, after V lost 4 bases and J lost 5 bases. Germline-derived CDR1 and CDR2 are SGHRS and YFSETQ. In DNA form, the CDR3 reads TGCGCCAGCAGCCTAGCGGGGGACTTGGGAGATACGCAGTATTTT. Its protein is CASSLAGDLGDTQYF.

This clone occurred a few times. The gene calls are TRBV4-3 and TRBJ2-1; 7 bases agree with TRBD2. Germline V gene sequence: CDR1 LGHNA, CDR2 YSLEER. V shed 7 bases and J 2 bases; nucleotides not matched to a gene: 11. CDR3 length: 16 residues. CDR3 region: CASTSRASGTYNEQFF. CDR3 DNA sequence: TGCGCCAGCACCTCGCGGGCCAGCGGGACCTACAATGAGCAGTTCTTC.

V and J are TRBV2 and TRBJ1-6; no firm D call. V was pared by 7 bases and J by 5 bases, with 6 bases between. The CDR3 spans 12 residues. Germline V CDR1 and CDR2: SNHLY, FYNNEI. The CDR3 protein is CASTQNNSPLHF. DNA for the CDR3: TGTGCCAGCACTCAGAATAATTCACCCCTCCACTTT. Together with reference TRBV2 and TRBJ1-6, the CDR3 gives the full variable domain: EPEVTQTPSHQVTQMGQEVILRCVPISNHLYFYWYRQILGQKVEFLVSFYNNEISEKSEIFDDQFSVERPDGSNFTLKIRSTKLEDSAMYFCASTQNNSPLHFGNGTRLTVT.